A single sample is the source of the 8 T cell receptor beta chains below, sequenced in a study of blood T cells in healthy people across ages. Together with a sample-barcoded 5' primer, a J-beta primer mix was included in a second PCR lasting about 7 to 11 cycles. TCRdb re-called the 5' RACE reads through MiXCR, storing one row per CDR3 protein. Altogether about 1.7 million distinct CDR3 sequences are present, roughly 28% being singletons, with the ten largest covering roughly 8.2%. Material: blood. These receptors all come from a woman aged 30 to 39 in good health.

This clonotype was seen a single time. The missing conserved phenylalanine or tryptophan at the end of this CDR3 makes a read error likely. The rearrangement joins TRBV6-6 to TRBJ2-5, with TRBD2 as a possible D gene (6 bases). V was clipped by 8 bases and J by 4 bases, with 14 bases between them. The CDR3 consists of 13 residues. CDR1 is MNHNY, CDR2 SVGAGI, per germline (reference sequence). As DNA, the CDR3 is TGTGCCAGCGGTAGACTAGGTGGAGAGACCCAGTACTCC. Protein sequence: CASGRLGGETQYS.

Notes on this clonotype: A read error may produce the germline difference seen at one junction end. V and J are TRBV30 and TRBJ2-1; 15 bases align to TRBD2. The CDR3 contains 17 residues. Per the germline V gene, CDR1 is GTSNPN and CDR2 is SVGIG (reference sequence). The CDR3 here is CAWSTPRTSGRGNERFF. For the CDR3, the DNA is TGTGCCTGGAGTACCCCTCGGACTAGCGGGAGGGGGAATGAGCGGTTCTTC.

Many counts were recorded for this clonotype. The chain has TRBV6-4 and TRBJ2-1; D possibly uses TRBD1 or TRBD2 (6 bases each). The CDR3 is made up of 15 amino acids. Per the germline V gene, CDR1 is MRHNA and CDR2 is SNTAGT. Between the trimmed V and J ends, which lost 5 bases and 8 bases, there was a span of 19 bases. In DNA, the CDR3 is TGTGCCAGCAGTCTAGGGGGGACCAACCCTCATGAGCAGTTCTTC. This translates into CASSLGGTNPHEQFF.

Concerning this clonotype: This may stem from a read error, because a much larger clone lies one nucleotide away. The rearrangement uses TRBV12-3 or TRBV12-4 and TRBJ1-4; D is unresolved. V was shortened by 4 bases and J by 16 bases, with 31 bases between the two germline ends. The CDR3 contains 17 residues. This CDR3 reads CASSSPHGVSSMDTQFF. CDR3 nucleotide sequence: TGTGCCAGCAGTTCCCCCCACGGGGTATCTAGTATGGATACGCAGTTTTTT.

The gene calls are TRBV7-2 and TRBJ2-1; the match to TRBD2 covers 15 bases. This CDR3 region has 15 residues. In germline, CDR1 is SGHTA, CDR2 FQGNSA. J lost 14 bases, V lost 5 bases, and 10 bases had no gene match. CDR3 amino acids: CASSPRTSGRAIEFF. The CDR3 DNA is TGTGCCAGCAGCCCACGGACTAGCGGGAGGGCCATCGAGTTCTTC.

V is TRBV20-1 and J is TRBJ1-5; 10 bases agree with TRBD1. The CDR3 has 15 residues. The V segment lost 1 base and the J segment 3 bases; nucleotides outside the gene matches: 3. Germline CDR1 is DFQATT and CDR2 is SNEGSKA (reference sequence). As DNA, the CDR3 is TGCAGTGCTAGAGGGGACAGGGGTTCCAATCAGCCCCAGCATTTT. Translation: CSARGDRGSNQPQHF.

The V call is TRBV7-8, the J call TRBJ2-7; D unresolved. The CDR3 runs 15 residues. V lost 4 bases to trimming and J lost 7 bases, with 20 bases between them. CDR1 SGHVS and CDR2 FQNEAQ come from the germline V gene. In DNA, the CDR3 is TGTGCCAGCAGCTCGTGGGAAAGGTCCCGAGGAGAGCAGTACTTC. It codes for CASSSWERSRGEQYF.

In this sample, this clonotype turned up many times. This chain connects TRBV20-1 to TRBJ2-1, with unresolved D. Germline values: CDR1 DFQATT, CDR2 SNEGSKA (reference sequence). The CDR3 contains 13 residues. V was pared by 3 bases and J by 5 bases, with 11 bases between. This chain's CDR3 is CSARFGGNNEQFF. The CDR3 region has the DNA TGCAGTGCTAGGTTCGGCGGCAACAATGAGCAGTTCTTC.